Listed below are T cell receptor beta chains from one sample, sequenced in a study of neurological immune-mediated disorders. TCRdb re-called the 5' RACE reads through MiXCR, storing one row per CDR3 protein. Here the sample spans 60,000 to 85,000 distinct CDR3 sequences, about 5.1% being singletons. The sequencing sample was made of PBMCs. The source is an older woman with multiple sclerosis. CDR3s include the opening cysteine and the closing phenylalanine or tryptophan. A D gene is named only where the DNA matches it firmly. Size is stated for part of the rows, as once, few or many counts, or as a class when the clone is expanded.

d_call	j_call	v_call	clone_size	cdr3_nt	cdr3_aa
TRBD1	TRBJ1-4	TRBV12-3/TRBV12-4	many	TGTGCCAGCAGTCCCGGGACAGGGGGATTAAATGAAAAACTGTTTTTT	CASSPGTGGLNEKLFF
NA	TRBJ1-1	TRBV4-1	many	TGCGCCAGCCAATCGGGTATGAACACTGAAGCTTTCTTT	CASQSGMNTEAFF
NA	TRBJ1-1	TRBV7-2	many	TGTGCCACCAGGGGCCCGAACACTGAAGCTTTCTTT	CATRGPNTEAFF
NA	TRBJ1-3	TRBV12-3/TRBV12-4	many	TGTGCCAGCAGTCCAGGGCTCTCTGGAAACACCATATATTTT	CASSPGLSGNTIYF
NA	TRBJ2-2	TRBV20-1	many	TGCAGTGCTAGGGCCGACTTATCTTCGTCGGGGGAGCTGTTTTTT	CSARADLSSSGELFF
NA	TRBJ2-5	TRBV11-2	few	TGTGCCAGCAGCTTAGATGAGGGGAGAGAGACCCAGTACTTC	CASSLDEGRETQYF
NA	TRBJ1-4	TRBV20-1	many	TGCAGTGCTATCCGGGAGACAGGAAATGAAAAACTGTTTTTT	CSAIRETGNEKLFF
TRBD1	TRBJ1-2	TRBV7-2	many	TGTGCCAGCAGCTTAGGACAGGGATATGGCTACACCTTC	CASSLGQGYGYTF
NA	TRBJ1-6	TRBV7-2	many	TGTGCCAGCAGCTTTCGAGACATTTCTGGGAGCTCCTATAATTCACCCCTCCACTTT	CASSFRDISGSSYNSPLHF
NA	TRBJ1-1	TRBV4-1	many	TGCGCCAGCAGCCAAGGAGTACTCCGTAGAAGAAACACTGAAGCTTTCTTT	CASSQGVLRRRNTEAFF
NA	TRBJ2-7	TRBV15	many	TGTGCCACCAGCAGAGATACTTACGAGCAGTACTTC	CATSRDTYEQYF
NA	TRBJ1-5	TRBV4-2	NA	TGTGCCAGCAGCCAAGAAAGGGGTCTGCAGCCCCAGCATTTT	CASSQERGLQPQHF
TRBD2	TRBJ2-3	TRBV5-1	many	TGCGCCAGCAGCTTGGTTGCTAGCGGGAGGGCCTACACAGATACGCAGTATTTT	CASSLVASGRAYTDTQYF
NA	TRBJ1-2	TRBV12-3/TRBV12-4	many	TGTGCCAGCAGTTTCCGCCAGACCTATGGCTACACCTTC	CASSFRQTYGYTF
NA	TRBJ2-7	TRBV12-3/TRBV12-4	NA	TGTGCCAGCAGTTTCTTCGGGGTGGGTGTAACGCAGTACTTC	CASSFFGVGVTQYF
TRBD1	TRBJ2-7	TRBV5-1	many	TGCGCCAGCAGCCCGTTACCGGGACAGGGCTACGAGCAGTACTTC	CASSPLPGQGYEQYF
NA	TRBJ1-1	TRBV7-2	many	TGTGCCAGCAGCTTAGGAGGGAGGAACACTGAAGCTTTCTTT	CASSLGGRNTEAFF
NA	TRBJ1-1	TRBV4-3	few	TGCGCCAGCAGCCTCACAGGGTCTGAAGCTTTCTTT	CASSLTGSEAFF
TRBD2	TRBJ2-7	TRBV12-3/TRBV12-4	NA	TGTGCCAGCAGTTTCTACGGGACTAACGAGCAGTACTTC	CASSFYGTNEQYF
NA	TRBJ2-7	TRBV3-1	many	TGTGCCAGCAGGAACGGGGAAGCCTACGAGCAGTACTTC	CASRNGEAYEQYF
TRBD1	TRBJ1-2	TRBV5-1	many	TGCGCCAGCAGCCTGGACAGGGGAAATAACTATGGCTACACCTTC	CASSLDRGNNYGYTF
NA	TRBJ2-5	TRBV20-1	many	TGCAGTGCTAGAGATCAAAGGGCGCAAGAGACCCAGTACTTC	CSARDQRAQETQYF
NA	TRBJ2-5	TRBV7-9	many	TGTGCCAGCAGCTTGAATCGACTGACAGGCCAAGAGACCCAGTACTTC	CASSLNRLTGQETQYF
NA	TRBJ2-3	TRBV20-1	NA	TGCAGTGCTTACCTGAGTGGTCCAGAGACGGATACGCAGTATTTT	CSAYLSGPETDTQYF
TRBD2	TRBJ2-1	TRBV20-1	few	TGCAGTGCGAGCGGGACTAGCGGGCGTTATGAGCAGTTCTTC	CSASGTSGRYEQFF
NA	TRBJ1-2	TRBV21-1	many	TGTGCCAGCAGCAAAAGGGGGGACAGGGGTTTTGGCTACACCTTC	CASSKRGDRGFGYTF
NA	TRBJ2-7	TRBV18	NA	TGTGCCAGCGGACTAACCCCCTACGAGCAGTACTTC	CASGLTPYEQYF
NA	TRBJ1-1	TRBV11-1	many	TGTGCCAGCAGCCCACGTAGGTCTGAAGCTTTCTTT	CASSPRRSEAFF
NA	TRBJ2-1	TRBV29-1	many	TGCAGCGTTGACCAGCGTAGCTCCTACAATGAGCAGTTCTTC	CSVDQRSSYNEQFF
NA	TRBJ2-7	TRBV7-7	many	TGTGCCAGCATCAAAGGAAGGAGCTTTCACGAGCAGTACTTC	CASIKGRSFHEQYF